This entry is about one TCR beta chain. Data came from immunoSEQ multiplex PCR; TCRdb stores just in-frame clones and leaves some out. The sample lists over 80,000 clones, around four fifths seen once, with approximately 0.78% in the top ten. The data originate from a study of OX40 agonist ivuxolimab in advanced cancers. At the level of the study: Anti-PD-1, anti-PD-L1 or anti-CTLA-4 therapy given earlier was allowed, and 30% to 45% had some.

Germline-derived CDR1 and CDR2 are SGHTA and FQGTGA. V gave up 2 bases and J gave up 7 bases; unmatched junction bases: 4. The CDR3 loop spans 14 amino acids. Sequencing used CD4+ or CD8+ T cells sorted from blood, obtained in a trial of the OX40 agonist ivuxolimab. This sequence originates from an adult with an advanced solid tumor such as melanoma, head and neck, liver or kidney cancer. V usage is TRBV7-3 and J usage is TRBJ2-7; 11 nucleotides line up with TRBD1. CDR3 in DNA: TGTGCCAGCAGCTTAGGACAGGGGGCGAATGAGCAGTACTTC. Translated, it gives CASSLGQGANEQYF.